This T cell receptor beta chain was captured in a study of OX40 agonist ivuxolimab in advanced cancers. Assay: immunoSEQ multiplex PCR; the TCRdb copy retains only in-frame clones and omits some. The sample records about 80,000 clones, about 86% being singletons. With regard to this clone: Its matching antigen is unknown.

Study results and caveats: On average, CD8+ T cells had more expanded clones than CD4+.

The CDR3 runs 13 residues. CDR1 is SNHLY and CDR2 is FYNNEI in the germline V gene. The V segment lost 4 bases and the J segment 5 bases; nucleotides outside the gene matches: 2. The input for sequencing was CD4+ or CD8+ T cells sorted from blood, taken in a trial of the OX40 agonist ivuxolimab. The receptor's source is an adult with an advanced solid tumor such as melanoma, head and neck, liver or kidney cancer. This chain links TRBV2 with TRBJ2-4, with 7 bases fitting TRBD1. The CDR3 region is CASSGDRQNIQYF. CDR3 bases: TGTGCCAGCAGTGGGGACAGACAAAACATTCAGTACTTC.